This T cell receptor beta chain is from a study of T-cell memory formation after mild COVID-19. Study outcomes and limitations: In pre-infection memory, a portion of responding clones appeared, which suggested that cross-reactive memory joined.

TCR alpha and TCR beta cDNA libraries carrying sample barcodes and UMIs were produced by 5'RACE using constant-segment primers. TCRdb independently ran MiXCR on the 5' RACE reads; one entry per CDR3 protein. Of a few hundred thousand distinct CDR3 sequences in the sample, around 10% are singletons; the top ten hold 20% to 25%. The V segment lost 5 bases and the J segment 7 bases; nucleotides outside the gene matches: 9. CDR3 length: 16 residues. Germline values: CDR1 SGHTA, CDR2 FQGNSA. Comments on this clonotype: Its cognate antigen is unknown.

The V and J genes are TRBV7-2 and TRBJ2-1, with 12 bases fitting TRBD2. This receptor was identified in a young man who had mild COVID-19 (a few samples of this study predate the infection). Cell type and time point are not known. Material for sequencing was PBMCs or a T cell subset sorted from them (not recorded which). CDR3 coding DNA: TGTGCCAGCAGCCCTACGCTAGCGGGGGGGCAAAATGAGCAGTTCTTC. This gives the protein CASSPTLAGGQNEQFF.